Listed here are 26 T cell receptor beta chains from one sample, sequenced in a study of blood T cell repertoires in COVID-19. Sequenced by immunoSEQ multiplex PCR; TCRdb stores in-frame clones only, minus some. This sample has 150,000 or so clones, with around 85% found just once. The sequenced material came from peripheral blood. These receptors were obtained from a man aged 55 to 70 with COVID-19, enrolled during active disease.

CDR3 loop: CSLSGGLSSYNEQFF. DNA for the CDR3: TGCAGCTTGTCGGGGGGACTGAGCTCCTACAATGAGCAGTTCTTC. This chain uses TRBV29-1 with TRBJ2-1, with TRBD2 identical over 7 bases. The CDR3 extends over 15 amino acids. Trimming at V came to 8 bases and at J to 0 bases, leaving 10 bases not matched to a gene. Germline values: CDR1 SQVTM, CDR2 ANQGSEA.

The chain has TRBV18 and TRBJ1-2; TRBD1 matches 7 bases. Germline trimming cut 3 bases from V and 3 bases from J; bases unmatched to any gene: 7. The CDR3 totals 15 residues. CDR1 is KGHSH and CDR2 is LQKENI in the germline V gene. The CDR3, as DNA: TGTGCCAGCTCACCCGACAGGGTGATGTACTATGGCTACACCTTC. Its translation: CASSPDRVMYYGYTF.

The genes are TRBV27 and TRBJ2-1; 11 nucleotides agree with TRBD2. V dropped 6 bases and J dropped 9; count of bases not matched to a gene: 13. The germline V gene has CDR1 MNHEY and CDR2 SMNVEV (reference sequence). CDR3 length: 16 amino acids. DNA of the CDR3: TGTGCCAGCAGCCCAAGACTAGCGGGGAGGGACGGTGAGCAGTTCTTC. Residues: CASSPRLAGRDGEQFF.

The V gene is TRBV29-1, the J gene TRBJ1-1; D is unresolved. Germline V gene sequence: CDR1 SQVTM, CDR2 ANQGSEA. This CDR3 contains 13 residues. V dropped 3 bases and J dropped 5 bases, with 13 bases sitting between them. The CDR3 protein is CSVEDNPGTEAFF. The DNA for the CDR3 is TGCAGCGTTGAGGATAACCCGGGGACTGAAGCTTTCTTT.

The chain combines TRBV5-1 with TRBJ1-2; D might be TRBD1 (6 bases). With 3 bases removed from V and 4 bases from J, the gap between germline ends came to 10 bases. Looked up from germline, CDR1 is SGHRS and CDR2 is YFSETQ. The CDR3 is 13 residues long. The CDR3 bases are TGCGCCAGCAGCTCCTCAGGGGCCTATGGCTACACCTTC. As protein: CASSSSGAYGYTF.

The V and J genes are TRBV18 and TRBJ1-1; 8 nucleotides match TRBD1. With 0 bases clipped from V and 6 bases from J, the junction kept 6 bases outside the gene matches. This CDR3 contains 15 residues. CDR1 is KGHSH and CDR2 is LQKENI in the germline V gene. The CDR3 DNA follows: TGTGCCAGCTCACCACCGACAGGGGTTGTTGCTGAAGCTTTCTTT. Encoded protein: CASSPPTGVVAEAFF.

The rearrangement uses TRBV2 and TRBJ1-2; D unresolved. CDR3 length: 11 amino acids. Germline V gene data show CDR1 as SNHLY and CDR2 as FYNNEI. Trimming removed 7 bases at V and 0 bases at J, with 3 bases between. In DNA, the CDR3 is TGTGCCAGCACTCCTAACTATGGCTACACCTTC. It codes for CASTPNYGYTF. The variable domain in full, with the rest retrieved from reference TRBV2 and TRBJ1-2, is EPEVTQTPSHQVTQMGQEVILRCVPISNHLYFYWYRQILGQKVEFLVSFYNNEISEKSEIFDDQFSVERPDGSNFTLKIRSTKLEDSAMYFCASTPNYGYTFGSGTRLTVV.

The gene calls are TRBV11-2 and TRBJ1-5, with D maybe TRBD1 (5 bases). The CDR3 sequence is 14 residues long. Germline V gene sequence: CDR1 SGHAT, CDR2 FQNNGV. Trimming left V 2 bases short and J 1 base short, with 6 bases between. Here the CDR3 DNA reads TGTGCCAGCAGCTTATGGGGCAGCAATCAGCCCCAGCATTTT. Translating it yields CASSLWGSNQPQHF.

This chain uses TRBV6-2 or TRBV6-3 with TRBJ1-5; 7 bases match TRBD1. This CDR3 region has 14 residues. J lost 7 bases, V lost 6 bases, and 9 bases had no gene match. Germline V lookup: CDR1 MNHEY, CDR2 SVGEGT. CDR3 coding DNA: TGTGCCAGCAGCGGTACAGGGGATGGGCAGCCCCAGCATTTT. Translating it yields CASSGTGDGQPQHF.

The CDR3 nucleotides read TGTGCCAGCAGTGCGCTAGCGGGGTGGAATGAGCAGTTCTTC. Translating gives CASSALAGWNEQFF. This chain connects TRBV28 to TRBJ2-1, with 9 positions matching TRBD2. CDR1 MDHEN and CDR2 SYDVKM come from the germline V gene. J gave up 7 bases and V 5 bases, and 6 bases lay outside the gene matches. The CDR3 extends over 14 amino acids.

The chain recombines TRBV7-2 with TRBJ1-6; tentative D call: TRBD1 (6 bases). From germline, CDR1 is SGHTA and CDR2 FQGNSA. V was clipped by 5 bases and J by 9 bases, with 14 bases between them. This CDR3 is built from 14 residues. CDR3 in DNA: TGTGCCAGCAGCCCGGACAGTACTCTTTCACCCCTCCACTTT. Its translation: CASSPDSTLSPLHF.

This clone was picked up one time. The chain combines TRBV7-3 with TRBJ2-1, with D perhaps matching TRBD2 (6 bases). Germline loops: CDR1 SGHTA, CDR2 FQGTGA. CDR3 length: 15 amino acids. V lost 5 bases and J lost 10, with 21 bases in between. The CDR3 DNA reads TGTGCCAGCAGCCCCAGCCGGGACTCAACTTCGGAGCAGTTCTTC. It yields the protein CASSPSRDSTSEQFF.

V usage is TRBV27 and J usage is TRBJ1-4; no definite D call. CDR3 length equals 12 residues. Germline V lookup: CDR1 MNHEY, CDR2 SMNVEV (reference sequence). Trimming took off 8 bases at V and 5 bases at J, with 9 bases between the two ends. CDR3 region: CASRTGNEKLFF. The CDR3, as DNA: TGTGCCAGCCGGACGGGGAATGAAAAACTGTTTTTT.

About this clone itself: A read error may produce the germline difference seen at one junction end. The DNA for the CDR3 is TGTGCCAGTAATATAGTGGAGGGACGATTGACTGAAGCTTTCTTT. It yields the protein CASNIVEGRLTEAFF. V usage is TRBV19 and J usage is TRBJ1-1, with D possibly matching TRBD1 (5 bases). This CDR3 is 15 amino acids long. Germline V lookup: CDR1 LNHDA, CDR2 SQIVND (reference sequence).

CDR3 DNA sequence: TGTGCCAGCAGTGATGACAGGGCCAGGGGTAATGAAAAACTGTTTTTT. This encodes CASSDDRARGNEKLFF. V usage is TRBV25-1 and J usage is TRBJ1-4, with TRBD1 matching 7 bases. V shed 3 bases, J shed 4 bases, and the junction held 8 bases outside the gene matches. The CDR3 has 16 amino acids. CDR1 is MGHDK and CDR2 is SYGVNS in the germline V gene.

This clone has only one observation. The J gene is TRBJ1-5, the V gene TRBV7-2; D is ambiguous. The germline CDR1 and CDR2 sequences are SGHTA and FQGNSA. With 3 bases removed from V and 0 bases from J, the gap between germline ends came to 12 bases. The CDR3 is made up of 16 amino acids. Written as DNA, the CDR3 is TGTGCCAGCAGCTTCAATCAAGCGAGTAGCAATCAGCCCCAGCATTTT. Residues: CASSFNQASSNQPQHF.

CDR3 loop: CASSYRTSLKNEKLFF. The CDR3 nucleotides read TGTGCCAGCAGTTACAGGACAAGTTTGAAAAATGAAAAACTGTTTTTT. The chain links TRBV6-2 or TRBV6-3 to TRBJ1-4, with a tentative D call TRBD1 (5 bases). This CDR3 has 16 residues. The V gene's germline CDR1 is MNHEY and CDR2 SVGEGT. The V end lost 2 bases, the J end lost 5 bases, and 15 bases lay between the germline ends.

The chain couples TRBV7-9 to TRBJ1-3; TRBD1 aligns across 8 bases. This CDR3 is 14 amino acids long. V dropped 4 bases and J dropped 2; count of bases not matched to a gene: 1. The germline V gene has CDR1 SEHNR and CDR2 FQNEAQ (reference sequence). The CDR3 DNA follows: TGTGCCAGCAGCTCGACAGGGGCTGGAAACACCATATATTTT. Its translation is CASSSTGAGNTIYF.

CDR3 bases: TGTGCCAGTAAAGACGACAGGGGCTACGCCGGCTACACCTTC. Translating gives CASKDDRGYAGYTF. V is TRBV19 and J is TRBJ1-2; TRBD1 matches 8 bases. This CDR3 comprises 14 residues. Trimming cost V 7 bases and J 8 bases; bases outside gene matches: 12. Germline CDR1 LNHDA, CDR2 SQIVND (reference sequence).

The chain combines TRBV5-1 with TRBJ1-2; TRBD1 agrees at 9 bases. Germline assignment: CDR1 SGHRS and CDR2 YFSETQ. V was clipped by 0 bases and J by 0 bases; unmatched bases: 15. This CDR3 is 20 amino acids long. The CDR3 region has the DNA TGCGCCAGCAGCTTGGGCCTCACGGGACAGGGAAAAGGGGCTAACTATGGCTACACCTTC. This gives the protein CASSLGLTGQGKGANYGYTF.

The V gene is TRBV5-1, the J gene TRBJ1-1, with 7 bases lining up with TRBD1. This CDR3 comprises 14 residues. CDR1 is SGHRS, CDR2 YFSETQ, per germline. Trimming cost V 2 bases and J 5 bases; bases outside gene matches: 6. The CDR3 region is CASSLYRGRTEAFF. DNA of the CDR3: TGCGCCAGCAGCTTATACAGGGGAAGAACTGAAGCTTTCTTT.

The rearrangement joins TRBV11-3 to TRBJ1-3; D gene uncertain. Between the trimmed V and J ends, which lost 5 bases and 3 bases, there was a span of 5 bases. Germline CDR1 SGHNT, CDR2 YENEEA. This CDR3 is 12 amino acids long. The DNA for the CDR3 is TGTGCCAGCAGCCCAAATGGAAACACCATATATTTT. It is translated as CASSPNGNTIYF. Variable domain in full (rest from reference TRBV11-3 and TRBJ1-3): EAGVVQSPRYKIIEKKQPVAFWCNPISGHNTLYWYLQNLGQGPELLIRYENEEAVDDSQLPKDRFSAERLKGVDSTLKIQPAELGDSAVYLCASSPNGNTIYFGEGSWLTVV.

The V and J genes are TRBV11-3 and TRBJ1-3; 8 bases align to TRBD1. The J segment lost 3 bases and the V segment lost 5 bases, leaving 3 bases of the junction unmatched. The V gene's germline CDR1 is SGHNT and CDR2 YENEEA. The CDR3 sequence is 14 residues long. The CDR3 sequence: CASSQGQVGNTIYF. As DNA, the CDR3 is TGTGCCAGCAGCCAGGGACAGGTTGGAAACACCATATATTTT.

This rearrangement joins TRBV5-1 to TRBJ2-1; 8 bases line up with TRBD2. The germline V gene encodes CDR1 SGHRS and CDR2 YFSETQ. V lost 4 bases, J lost 9 bases, and 12 bases stayed unmatched. The CDR3 extends over 15 amino acids. CDR3 sequence (DNA): TGCGCCAGCAGCCTAGGGCTAGCGGGCGGCGGTGAGCAGTTCTTC. This codes for CASSLGLAGGGEQFF.

V and J are TRBV7-8 and TRBJ1-1, with 7 bases fitting TRBD1. The CDR3 sequence is 13 residues long. Germline V lookup: CDR1 SGHVS, CDR2 FQNEAQ. The J segment lost 9 bases and the V segment lost 1 base, leaving 5 bases of the junction unmatched. The DNA for the CDR3 is TGTGCCAGCAGCTTAGACTACAGGGGAAAAGCTTTCTTT. Its translation: CASSLDYRGKAFF.

This clone was seen a handful of times. This sequence joins TRBV7-2 and TRBJ1-6, with D unresolved. V lost 5 bases and J 6 bases, leaving 11 bases between the germline ends. Germline-derived CDR1 and CDR2 are SGHTA and FQGNSA. The CDR3 has 14 amino acids. The CDR3 DNA reads as TGTGCCAGCAGCCCAAGGGAGATTAATTCACCCCTCCACTTT. Encoded protein: CASSPREINSPLHF.